This paragraph covers one TCR beta chain sequence. Its binding antigen is unknown. No base qualities exist here, and no much larger clone lies one base off it. Trimming accounts for 1 base at V and 0 bases at J, while the number of junction bases matched to no gene is 1. CDR1 and CDR2, looked up from the germline V gene (reference sequence), are LNHDA and SQIVND. The CDR3 has 15 amino acids, counting the end cysteine and phenylalanine. This entry keeps only the CDR3 DNA: 45 bases, framed from base 1. These data are taken from a study of memory CD8 T cells in hepatitis C reinfection (dated by TCRdb to between 2016 and 2019). A note on the overall study: Two consecutive HCV infections were spontaneously resolved by three donors, whereas a primary infection was cleared by two donors who then became chronically infected after reinfection. HCV reinfection was defined as a positive HCV RNA test following two negative tests taken at least 60 days apart. Samples for the late or post reinfection time point were taken from 12 to 24 weeks after reinfection was detected. In five donors, the study followed the TCR beta repertoire of virus-specific CD8 T cells over time through an HCV reinfection episode. Between the late 2000s and the early 2010s, about 5 reinfection cases that had stored pre-reinfection samples were identified. In the reinfection study, participants with a resolved prior HCV infection were followed up every 3 months. Results the study describes overall, beyond this receptor: Because only a few donors were included, definitive conclusions about public clonotypes linked to secondary clearance could not be reached by the study.

Reading the label with the study, this specimen's time point is: late/post reinfection, 12 to 24 weeks after detection. The sorted cells were sequenced directly ex vivo, without any in vitro expansion ahead of TCR sequencing. The donors were people who inject drugs and were enrolled in the Montreal Acute Hepatitis C Cohort Study (HEPCO) in Canada. As controls, total naive CD8 T cells, sorted as viable CD3+ CD8+ CD45RO-, were obtained from a couple of donors at each of the three reinfection time points. Before sorting, cryopreserved peripheral blood mononuclear cells were thawed and used as the source for purifying CD8 T cells. The MACS CD8+ T cell Isolation Kit was used to enrich CD8 T cells through negative selection. A BD FACSAria II sorter with FACSDiva software was used for cell sorting, and FlowJo was used for data analysis. The protocol used for the library was the immunoSEQ multiplex PCR assay. Genomic DNA was extracted from sorted cells, and the TCR beta V, D and J regions were sequenced by Adaptive Biotechnologies' automated high-throughput method. A two-step, bias-controlled multiplex PCR was used to amplify CDR3 regions. An Illumina instrument was used to sequence the amplified TCR beta libraries. The original methods were these. Demultiplexed reads were processed to lower amplification and sequencing bias, and the IMGT database was used to assign CDR3 sequences to gene families. ImmunoSEQ software version 2.0 was used to analyze repertoire data. Clonotype lists were filtered to remove out-of-frame sequences as well as sequences containing stop codons in the CDR3. Clonotypes with a frequency below 0.01% were excluded because such low-frequency clonotypes corresponded to less than one cell. Richness was computed as observed richness divided by input cell number, and evenness as Shannon entropy divided by log observed richness. Repertoire diversity and similarity between time points were quantified using Simpson diversity and Morisita-Horn overlap indices. Clonotypes were grouped as dominant (>1%), sub-dominant (0.5-0.99%), low abundance (0.1-0.49%) or lowest abundance (<0.1%). For the germline index, total nucleotide additions were subtracted from total CDR3 length, and that difference was then divided by total CDR3 length. This immuneACCESS table, as held by TCRdb, lists in-frame sequences with V and J called but not all clones. Of the missing ones, under half trace to an unresolved V gene in checked studies; the others have no known cause. The D gene and trimming were derived from the DNA, and the V and J assignments and clone size from that table. A total of around 4,500 clones appear in this sample, approximately 88% of them only once. The ten largest clonotypes hold roughly 25% of the sample.

The sequencing sample was made of naive CD8+ T cells sorted from blood. The meaning of the sample's cell subset or site label: total naive CD8+CD45RO- T cells. This receptor was obtained from a man aged 45-65 years with hepatitis C virus infection. The rearranged segments are TRBV19 and TRBJ1-1; 8 junctional bases match TRBD1. The CDR3: CASSIGQGMNTEAFF. The base sequence is TGTGCCAGTAGTATAGGACAGGGGATGAACACTGAAGCTTTCTTT.